This T cell receptor beta chain was sequenced for a study of shared clonotypes between healthy human individuals. Cells designated naive CD8 were CD45RO-negative and were positively selected for CCR7, with terminally differentiated effector memory CD45RA+ cells excluded. TCRdb keeps only in-frame clones here, not all; method: immunoSEQ multiplex PCR. The profile shows about 2 million clones, about 95% of them singletons. Looked up from germline, CDR1 is GTSNPN and CDR2 is SVGIG (reference sequence). V lost 5 bases and J 6 bases, leaving 11 bases between the germline ends. There are 11 residues in the CDR3.

Sequencing was carried out using naive CD8+ T cells sorted from blood. The chain joins TRBV30 to TRBJ2-7; D uncertain. This TCR was sampled from a man between 18 and 35 years old in good health. The CDR3 loop is CAWGLSAEQYF. DNA for the CDR3: TGTGCCTGGGGGCTGAGTGCCGAGCAGTACTTC.